Reported below is one T cell receptor beta chain. Profiling relied on immunoSEQ multiplex PCR, and the TCRdb table lists in-frame clones only, not all of them. Of 15,000 to 20,000 clones listed, about 83% are singletons. The sample originates from a study of OX40 agonist ivuxolimab in advanced cancers. Study as a whole: A diagnosis of hepatocellular carcinoma, melanoma, renal cell or head and neck cancer was present in dose-escalation patients. Eligibility admitted prior anti-PD-1, anti-PD-L1 or anti-CTLA-4 therapy; about 40% had some.

CDR1 and CDR2 (germline): MDHEN, SYDVKM. V dropped 4 bases and J dropped 3 bases, with 13 bases sitting between them. The CDR3 length is 14 residues. Autoimmune disease history or systemic immunosuppression meant exclusion. Collection of blood occurred at baseline, at cycle 4 day 1, and at cycle 7 day 1. This sample comprised CD4+ or CD8+ T cells sorted from blood, obtained in a trial of the OX40 agonist ivuxolimab. The sequence came from an adult with an advanced solid tumor such as melanoma, head and neck, liver or kidney cancer. The J gene is TRBJ2-7, the V gene TRBV28; TRBD2 might be the D (6 bases). The CDR3 DNA sequence: TGTGCCAGCAGTTCCCCGGGACTGGGCTACGAGCAGTACTTC. As protein: CASSSPGLGYEQYF. Variable domain in full (rest from reference TRBV28 and TRBJ2-7): DVKVTQSSRYLVKRTGEKVFLECVQDMDHENMFWYRQDPGLGLRLIYFSYDVKMKEKGDIPEGYSVSREKKERFSLILESASTNQTSMYLCASSSPGLGYEQYFGPGTRLTVT.